Sequencing of this T cell receptor beta chain was carried out in a study of shared clonotypes between healthy human individuals. This table comes from immunoSEQ multiplex PCR, and its TCRdb copy is limited to in-frame clones, with some not included. The sample holds some 2.3 million clones, 93% seen once. This CDR3 region has 15 residues. Trimming cost V 10 bases and J 0 bases, with 17 bases left between them. Germline lookup yields CDR1 MGHRA and CDR2 YSYEKL. This receptor was obtained from a man aged 18 to 35 in good health. Some clones in this sample may be carry-over from other donors' samples. What was sequenced was naive CD4+ T cells from PBMCs. Described subset: CD45RA+ positively selected. The chain is built from TRBV4-1 and TRBJ2-3, with TRBD2 as a possible D gene (6 bases). The chain's CDR3 is CATGGLTHSTDTQYF. CDR3 DNA: TGCGCCACAGGCGGACTAACCCATAGCACAGATACGCAGTATTTT.